This T cell receptor (beta chain) stems from a study of CD8 T cells in ankylosing spondylitis. One entry per CDR3 protein results from TCRdb running MiXCR on the 5' RACE reads. The sample consists of roughly 130,000 distinct CDR3 sequences, around 7% of them appearing once. J gave up 2 bases and V 11 bases, and 19 bases lay outside the gene matches. The CDR3 consists of 18 residues. The chain has TRBV12-3 or TRBV12-4 and TRBJ2-2, with 8 bases aligning to TRBD2. The material sequenced was blood, either unsorted or a sorted T cell fraction (not recorded which). The sequence came from a male donor with ankylosing spondylitis or in good health (not recorded which). The CDR3 nucleotides are TGTGCCCTCAGTTCCTACCTGACTAGCGCGACAAACACCGGGGAGCTGTTTTTT. Translated: CALSSYLTSATNTGELFF.